This T cell receptor (beta chain) came from a study of blood T cell repertoires in COVID-19 (dated by TCRdb to about 2020). Context from the whole study: Samples from collaborators originated in the United States, Italy and Spain and spanned both the acute and convalescent phases of COVID-19. The repertoires were released in a freely available public database meant as a resource for research on the immune response to SARS-CoV-2. Samples were obtained from the ongoing ImmuneRACE study (first 160 participants) and from some 1,300 subjects provided by 6 global collaborators. HLA class I and class II types, where available, came from metadata supplied by the sample provider rather than from assay-based typing. Deeply sampled blood TCRbeta repertoires from subjects exposed to, actively infected with, or recovered from COVID-19 were included in the dataset. Nearly every sample came with metadata listing a de-identified subject ID, COVID-19 status, age in years and sex. The material from the prospective study consisted of cDNA or gDNA derived from T cells, B-cell-depleted T cells, or PBMCs.

As regards this clone: Its cognate antigen has yet to be identified. There are no base qualities to consult, and no much larger clone falls within one base.

The collaborating institutions used their own protocols to collect whole blood in K2EDTA tubes. Collaborator samples were shipped for TCRbeta analysis as frozen whole blood, isolated PBMCs, or DNA extracted from either sample type. The CDR1 and CDR2 encoded by the germline V gene are SGHDT and YYEEEE. At the junction V is shortened by 4 bases and J by 0 bases, with 17 bases in between. The CDR3, cysteine through phenylalanine, is 16 amino acids long. The entry retains the CDR3 DNA only, 48 bases that are in frame from base 1. The immunoSEQ Assay, a bias-controlled multiplex PCR, was used to amplify TCRbeta CDR3 regions from genomic DNA. The authors' pipeline ran thus. Nucleated cell counts per sample were estimated from amplification of reference gene primers within the assay. Sequence reads were collapsed and filtered to measure the absolute abundance of every unique TCRbeta CDR3 rearrangement. For each sample, productive Simpson clonality was calculated by taking the square root of Simpson's diversity index across productive rearrangements. Here the immuneACCESS table is served through TCRdb, limited to in-frame sequences with V and J called. Missing clones are a known gap in these copies; in checked studies unresolved V genes cover under half, and the rest lacks a known reason. V, J and clone size reflect that table, while D and trimming were determined from the DNA. A total of more than 75,000 clones appear in this sample, approximately 80% of them only once. 12% of the sample lies in the top ten.

Results and caveats for the whole study, not just this receptor: The quantity of clinical and demographic metadata differed by source and by participant and was supplied without curation.

Sequencing used peripheral blood. The clonotype originates from a human donor in a cohort sampled during active COVID-19. The chain is encoded by TRBV5-6 joined to TRBJ2-7; TRBD2 is possibly the D segment (5 matching bases). The nucleotides read TGTGCCAGCAGCAATGCGACGGGAAGGAGCTCCTACGAGCAGTACTTC. Translated, this gives CASSNATGRSSYEQYF.